What follows describes a single TCR beta chain. Its antigen is unknown. This specimen comes from a study of blood T cells in healthy people across ages. A second PCR, run for roughly 7 to 12 cycles, used a sample-barcoded 5' primer plus a J-beta primer mix. TCRdb reanalysed the 5' RACE reads using MiXCR and keeps one entry per CDR3 protein. The table records 1 million to 1.2 million distinct CDR3 sequences, roughly two fifths of them present only once. Trimming at V came to 1 base and at J to 4 bases, leaving 1 base not matched to a gene. The CDR3 runs 14 residues. Germline V gene sequence: CDR1 LGHNT, CDR2 FRNRAP. Study-wide results and caveats: Age brought a roughly linear fall in TCR beta diversity measured per million T cells. More naive CD4+ cells and higher diversity were found in long-lived than in aged donors.

This TCR derives from a man aged 18 to 29 in good health. The sample consisted of blood. J is TRBJ2-3 and V is TRBV12-5; 8 bases agree with TRBD1. CDR3 sequence: CASGLGTGSDTQYF. CDR3 bases: TGTGCTAGTGGTTTGGGGACAGGGTCAGATACGCAGTATTTT.